These 21 T cell receptor beta chains share one sample of origin, sequenced in a study of EBV T-cell therapy then PD-1 blockade in nasopharyngeal carcinoma. No cognate antigen is known for these TCRs. Generated by immunoSEQ multiplex PCR, the TCRdb table keeps only in-frame clones and is missing some. This sample has under 30,000 clones, with 84% found just once. As for treatment: AdE1-LMPpoly-expanded autologous EBV-specific T-cell therapy followed by anti-PD-1 nivolumab. Material: CD8+ T cells from blood, obtained around day 65 from a patient whose treatment included autologous EBV-specific T cells and nivolumab. These receptors were obtained from a middle-aged man with nasopharyngeal carcinoma.

In this sample, this clone turned up a few times. The rearrangement joins TRBV4-3 to TRBJ2-6; D is unresolved. V was trimmed by 0 bases and J by 0 bases, leaving 6 bases between them. The CDR3 is made up of 16 amino acids. Germline CDR1 LGHNA, CDR2 YSLEER. This CDR3 is CASSQDSNSGANVLTF. CDR3 DNA sequence: TGCGCCAGCAGCCAAGATAGCAACTCTGGGGCCAACGTCCTGACTTTC.

For this clone: Other DNA sequences of this sample code for an identical CDR3. The gene calls are TRBV6-2 or TRBV6-3 and TRBJ2-7; TRBD1 agrees at 11 bases. V dropped 2 bases and J dropped 4; count of bases not matched to a gene: 1. Germline CDR1 is MNHEY and CDR2 is SVGEGT. There are 14 residues in the CDR3. The CDR3 DNA sequence: TGTGCCAGCAGTTACGGGACAGGGGGTTACGAGCAGTACTTC. This encodes CASSYGTGGYEQYF.

The chain has TRBV6-6 and TRBJ2-5, with a weak D call TRBD1 (8 bases). The CDR3 spans 14 residues. V was pared by 8 bases and J by 5 bases, with 18 bases between. Germline V gene sequence: CDR1 MNHNY, CDR2 SVGAGI (reference sequence). As DNA, the CDR3 is TGTGCCAGCGACACCAGGGGGCGGGGGGAGACCCAGTACTTC. This translates into CASDTRGRGETQYF.

V usage is TRBV9 and J usage is TRBJ1-2, with D perhaps matching TRBD1 (5 bases). CDR1 SGDLS and CDR2 YYNGEE come from the germline V gene. Trimming left V 4 bases short and J 0 bases short, with 10 bases between. This CDR3 spans 14 amino acids. The chain's CDR3 is CASSLGGSNYGYTF. The CDR3 DNA follows: TGTGCCAGCAGCCTTGGGGGTTCTAACTATGGCTACACCTTC.

The table lists this clone with a count of one. The V gene is TRBV3-1 (or the pseudogene TRBV3-2), the J gene TRBJ1-5; maybe TRBD1 (6 bases). The CDR3 is 17 amino acids. Germline-derived CDR1 and CDR2 are LGHDT and YNNKEL (reference sequence). The V gene lost 1 base and the J gene lost 1 base, with 14 bases spanning the gap. The DNA of the CDR3 is TGTGCCAGCAGCCAAGGCCGCGGGACATCGAGCAATCAGCCCCAGCATTTT. Translated: CASSQGRGTSSNQPQHF.

This clone was seen once. The V gene is TRBV15, the J gene TRBJ1-1, with D unresolved. The ends were cut back, 2 bases at V and 2 bases at J, with 6 bases in the middle. Germline V gene data show CDR1 as LNHNV and CDR2 as YYDKDF (reference sequence). This CDR3 region has 13 residues. The CDR3 reads CATSRPLNTEAFF. In DNA, the CDR3 is TGTGCCACCAGCAGACCTTTAAACACTGAAGCTTTCTTT.

The chain recombines TRBV10-3 with TRBJ2-3, with unresolved D. Germline V gene lookup returns CDR1 ENHRY and CDR2 SYGVKD. This CDR3 has 14 residues. V lost 3 bases and J 1 base, leaving 8 bases between the germline ends. DNA of the CDR3: TGTGCCATCAGTGAAAGGGCGGGCACAGATACGCAGTATTTT. Protein product: CAISERAGTDTQYF.

This clone was counted once. The CDR3 region is CATSLNSNQPQHF. CDR3 DNA: TGTGCCACCAGTCTGAATAGCAATCAGCCCCAGCATTTT. The chain is built from TRBV24-1 and TRBJ1-5; D is uncertain. The germline V and J ends were trimmed by 6 bases and 0 bases, with 5 bases remaining between them. The V gene's germline CDR1 is KGHDR and CDR2 SFDVKD. CDR3 length: 13 amino acids.

The chain is built from TRBV29-1 and TRBJ2-3; either TRBD1 or TRBD2 may supply D (5 bases each). Germline V gene sequence: CDR1 SQVTM, CDR2 ANQGSEA. V was trimmed by 2 bases and J by 5 bases, leaving 17 bases between them. The CDR3 contains 15 residues. This CDR3 reads CSVEFWGSAGDTQYF. As DNA, the CDR3 is TGCAGCGTTGAATTTTGGGGGTCCGCGGGAGATACGCAGTATTTT.

In its sample, this clone was seen once. V is TRBV27 and J is TRBJ1-4; 8 bases align to TRBD1. V lost 5 bases, J lost 4 bases, and 6 bases stayed unmatched. CDR1 and CDR2 (germline): MNHEY, SMNVEV (reference sequence). This CDR3 comprises 15 residues. CDR3 residues: CASSTGTGINEKLFF. As DNA, the CDR3 is TGTGCCAGCAGTACCGGGACAGGCATTAATGAAAAACTGTTTTTT. Full variable domain (outside the CDR3, taken from reference TRBV27 and TRBJ1-4): EAQVTQNPRYLITVTGKKLTVTCSQNMNHEYMSWYRQDPGLGLRQIYYSMNVEVTDKGDVPEGYKVSRKEKRNFPLILESPSPNQTSLYFCASSTGTGINEKLFFGSGTQLSVL.

The rearrangement links TRBV5-8 to TRBJ2-1; D possibly matches TRBD1 or TRBD2 (6 bases each). There are 14 residues in the CDR3. The V gene lost 4 bases and the J gene lost 9 bases, with 17 bases spanning the gap. Germline assignment: CDR1 SGHTS and CDR2 YDEGEE. The CDR3 protein is CASSEEGVALEQFF. The DNA for the CDR3 is TGTGCCAGCAGCGAGGAGGGGGTTGCGCTTGAGCAGTTCTTC. The variable domain in full, with the rest retrieved from reference TRBV5-8 and TRBJ2-1, is EAGVTQSPTHLIKTRGQQATLRCSPISGHTSVYWYQQALGLGLQFLLWYDEGEERNRGNFPPRFSGRQFPNYSSELNVNALELEDSALYLCASSEEGVALEQFFGPGTRLTVL.

Sample share makes this clone medium-sized. The genes are TRBV10-3 and TRBJ1-1; D gene uncertain. CDR1 and CDR2 from the germline V gene are ENHRY and SYGVKD. The CDR3 loop spans 14 amino acids. V was shortened by 3 bases and J by 1 base, with 9 bases between the two germline ends. This CDR3 reads CAISDSTPNTEAFF. The CDR3 DNA sequence: TGTGCCATCAGTGACTCTACACCGAACACTGAAGCTTTCTTT.

The chain links TRBV14 to TRBJ2-5; the match to TRBD1 covers 7 bases. Germline V gene lookup returns CDR1 SGHDN and CDR2 FVKESK. V lost 1 base, J lost 1 base, and 3 bases stayed unmatched. This CDR3 is 15 amino acids long. The CDR3 is CASSQGGGRQETQYF. The CDR3 DNA follows: TGTGCCAGCAGCCAAGGAGGGGGCCGCCAAGAGACCCAGTACTTC.

The J gene is TRBJ2-2, the V gene TRBV6-2 or TRBV6-3; D gene ambiguous. V lost 6 bases to trimming and J lost 4 bases, with 15 bases between them. CDR1 MNHEY and CDR2 SVGEGT come from the germline V gene. This CDR3 is built from 15 residues. Written as DNA, the CDR3 is TGTGCCAGCAGCCACCTGAGGCAGATCACCGGGGAGCTGTTTTTT. Translation: CASSHLRQITGELFF.

This clone has a single count. The V call is TRBV25-1, the J call TRBJ2-3, with D unclear. The CDR3 loop spans 11 amino acids. Germline loops: CDR1 MGHDK, CDR2 SYGVNS. V lost 6 bases to trimming and J lost 5 bases, with 6 bases between them. The CDR3 sequence: CASSLRDTQYF. In DNA form, the CDR3 reads TGTGCCAGCAGCCTCAGAGATACGCAGTATTTT. The full variable domain, with the rest looked up from reference TRBV25-1 and TRBJ2-3, is EADIYQTPRYLVIGTGKKITLECSQTMGHDKMYWYQQDPGMELHLIHYSYGVNSTEKGDLSSESTVSRIRTEHFPLTLESARPSHTSQYLCASSLRDTQYFGPGTRLTVL.

The chain uses TRBV7-2 and TRBJ1-1, with D perhaps TRBD1 (5 bases). Germline loops: CDR1 SGHTA, CDR2 FQGNSA. V gave up 0 bases and J gave up 1 base, with 6 bases separating them. The CDR3 totals 14 residues. The CDR3 coding sequence is TGTGCCAGCAGCTTAGCTGGGGGGAACACTGAAGCTTTCTTT. Its translation: CASSLAGGNTEAFF.

The chain's CDR3 is CASSPFRDTGELFF. The CDR3 DNA follows: TGTGCCAGCAGCCCCTTTAGGGACACCGGGGAGCTGTTTTTT. This chain links TRBV13 with TRBJ2-2; D is ambiguous. Germline V gene sequence: CDR1 PRHDT, CDR2 FYEKMQ (reference sequence). Trimming left V 5 bases short and J 3 bases short, with 10 bases between. CDR3 length: 14 residues.

This chain uses TRBV27 with TRBJ2-3; TRBD1 matches at 9 bases. Trimming removed 6 bases from V and 1 base from J; junction bases left unmatched: 5. Germline CDR1 MNHEY, CDR2 SMNVEV (reference sequence). The length of the CDR3 is 15 residues. The CDR3 reads CASSVQGAGTDTQYF. The CDR3 bases are TGTGCCAGCAGCGTACAGGGGGCAGGCACAGATACGCAGTATTTT.

The chain joins TRBV7-6 to TRBJ1-2; 7 nucleotides match TRBD1. V shed 5 bases and J 6 bases; nucleotides not matched to a gene: 6. The CDR3 consists of 13 residues. Germline CDR1 reads SGHVS; CDR2 reads FNYEAQ. The CDR3 sequence is CASSPGGMDGYTF. The CDR3 DNA sequence: TGTGCCAGCAGCCCAGGGGGAATGGATGGCTACACCTTC.

The V and J genes are TRBV15 and TRBJ2-7; 9 positions match TRBD1. This CDR3 contains 14 residues. Germline CDR1 and CDR2: LNHNV and YYDKDF (reference sequence). The V gene end was trimmed by 5 bases and the J gene end by 3 bases; junction bases not matched to a gene: 5. This chain's CDR3 is CATSRTGAIYEQYF. The CDR3 DNA reads TGTGCCACCAGCCGGACAGGGGCGATCTACGAGCAGTACTTC.

This clone came up once. The chain employs TRBV27 and TRBJ2-2; a possible D gene is TRBD2 (6 bases). Trimming shortened V by 5 bases and J by 4 bases, and 11 bases separated the two germline ends. The CDR3 consists of 14 residues. Per germline, CDR1 MNHEY and CDR2 SMNVEV (reference sequence). The CDR3 nucleotides are TGTGCCAGCAGTCCCAGGCGGGGCACCGGGGAGCTGTTTTTT. Translation: CASSPRRGTGELFF.